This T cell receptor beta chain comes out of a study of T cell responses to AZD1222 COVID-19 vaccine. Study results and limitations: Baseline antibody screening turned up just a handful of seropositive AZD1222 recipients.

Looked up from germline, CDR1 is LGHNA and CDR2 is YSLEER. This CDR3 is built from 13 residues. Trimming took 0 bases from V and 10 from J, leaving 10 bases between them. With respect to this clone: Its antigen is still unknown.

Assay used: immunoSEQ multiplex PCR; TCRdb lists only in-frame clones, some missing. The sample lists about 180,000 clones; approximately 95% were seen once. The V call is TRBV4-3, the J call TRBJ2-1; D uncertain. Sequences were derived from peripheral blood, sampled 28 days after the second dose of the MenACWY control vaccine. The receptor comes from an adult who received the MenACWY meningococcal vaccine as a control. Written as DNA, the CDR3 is TGCGCCAGCAGCCAAGAACGGCGTAGCGAGCAGTTCTTC. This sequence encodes CASSQERRSEQFF.